This TCR beta chain comes out of a study of T cells in localized non-small cell lung cancer. Study-wide findings and caveats: For the top 100 tumor clones, a median roughly 56 also appeared in adjacent lung. Tumor trailed uninvolved adjacent lung in T cell clonality, which peaked there.

Using immunoSEQ multiplex PCR, the repertoire was profiled, and TCRdb retains in-frame clones only, with some absent. The sample has around 25,000 clones, 82% seen once. Germline V gives CDR1 SGDLS, CDR2 YYNGEE. This CDR3 spans 15 amino acids. Trimming left V 0 bases short and J 8 bases short, with 14 bases between. Details on this clone: Its antigen is unknown. Other DNA sequences in this sample translate to the same CDR3.

The chain carries TRBV9 and TRBJ1-4; D is uncertain. This sequence was found in a woman aged 40 to 75 with stage I lung adenocarcinoma. Specimen: peripheral blood, collected before any cancer treatment. The CDR3 loop is CASSVDPGPGEKLFF. The CDR3 DNA sequence: TGTGCCAGCAGCGTAGATCCAGGCCCGGGGGAAAAACTGTTTTTT. The variable domain in full, completed from reference TRBV9 and TRBJ1-4, reads DSGVTQTPKHLITATGQRVTLRCSPRSGDLSVYWYQQSLDQGLQFLIQYYNGEERAKGNILERFSAQQFPDLHSELNLSSLELGDSALYFCASSVDPGPGEKLFFGSGTQLSVL.